What follows are 9 T cell receptor beta chains derived from one specimen sequenced in a study of blood T cells in healthy people across ages. Using a J-beta primer mix together with a sample-barcoded 5' primer, a second PCR was run for about 7 to 12 cycles. TCRdb reprocessed the 5' RACE reads with MiXCR, giving one entry per CDR3 protein. The sample lists 750,000 to 950,000 distinct CDR3 sequences; about 55% were seen once. The sequenced sample consisted of blood. All receptors derive from a man older than 75 in good health.

The chain joins TRBV6-5 to TRBJ2-7; 10 bases fit TRBD1. The CDR3 spans 15 residues. Germline-derived CDR1 and CDR2 are MNHEY and SVGAGI. V dropped 5 bases and J dropped 11; count of bases not matched to a gene: 15. Written as DNA, the CDR3 is TGTGCCAGCAGTCCTTCCGGGACAGGGGCCCTTCCGGAGTACTTC. Protein sequence: CASSPSGTGALPEYF.

A few counts support this clonotype. The chain's CDR3 is CSASQSSSYNEQFF. The CDR3 nucleotides read TGCAGTGCTAGCCAGTCGAGCTCCTACAATGAGCAGTTCTTC. The rearrangement uses TRBV20-1 and TRBJ2-1, with D unresolved. This CDR3 region has 14 residues. The V and J ends lost 3 bases and 0 bases respectively, with 9 bases between them. Germline values: CDR1 DFQATT, CDR2 SNEGSKA (reference sequence).

The V call is TRBV5-1, the J call TRBJ1-5; 8 bases are shared with TRBD1. This CDR3 has 14 residues. CDR1 is SGHRS and CDR2 is YFSETQ in the germline V gene. After removal of 4 bases from V and 6 bases from J, the junction contained 6 bases not matched to a gene. The CDR3 bases are TGCGCCAGCAGCGTAGGGACAGGCGTTCAGCCCCAGCATTTT. Protein product: CASSVGTGVQPQHF.

As DNA, the CDR3 is TGTGCCACCAGTGATTTTAGGACAGCCGCCAATGAGCAGTTCTTC. Its translation: CATSDFRTAANEQFF. The genes are TRBV24-1 and TRBJ2-1; a possible D gene is TRBD1 (6 bases). Germline V gives CDR1 KGHDR, CDR2 SFDVKD. V lost 1 base, J lost 6 bases, and 12 bases lay in between. The CDR3 extends over 15 amino acids.

A few counts support this clonotype. The chain has TRBV24-1 and TRBJ1-5; D perhaps matches TRBD1 (5 bases). CDR3 length: 14 residues. Between the trimmed V and J ends, which lost 2 bases and 1 base, there was a span of 5 bases. CDR1 is KGHDR and CDR2 is SFDVKD in the germline V gene. The CDR3 sequence is CATSDWDSNQPQHF. Here the CDR3 DNA reads TGTGCCACCAGTGATTGGGACAGCAATCAGCCCCAGCATTTT.

The chain links TRBV20-1 to TRBJ2-7; unclear D gene. CDR1 and CDR2 from the germline V gene are DFQATT and SNEGSKA (reference sequence). Between the trimmed V and J ends, which lost 3 bases and 1 base, there was a span of 10 bases. The CDR3 length is 13 residues. DNA for the CDR3: TGCAGTGCTAGTTTCCAAGGGTCCTACGAGCAGTACTTC. It codes for CSASFQGSYEQYF.

CDR3 region: CASRRLGNEQFF. In nucleotides, the CDR3 is TGTGCCAGCAGGCGACTCGGCAATGAGCAGTTCTTC. This rearrangement joins TRBV27 to TRBJ2-1; D ambiguous. The CDR3 totals 12 residues. Germline V gene sequence: CDR1 MNHEY, CDR2 SMNVEV (reference sequence). V lost 6 bases, J lost 6 bases, and 9 bases lay in between.

In its sample, this clonotype was seen a few times. The rearrangement joins TRBV20-1 to TRBJ2-5, with D perhaps TRBD1 (5 bases). Deletions cut 6 bases from V and 4 bases from J, with 15 bases between. Germline V lookup: CDR1 DFQATT, CDR2 SNEGSKA (reference sequence). The CDR3 sequence is 13 residues long. The CDR3 sequence: CSATSGSPETQYF. Here the CDR3 DNA reads TGCAGTGCGACCTCAGGGTCTCCAGAGACCCAGTACTTC.

There are a few counts of this clonotype. The chain is built from TRBV6-2 or TRBV6-3 and TRBJ2-7, with a weak D call TRBD2 (5 bases). Germline V gene lookup returns CDR1 MNHEY and CDR2 SVGEGT. Trimming removed 7 bases from V and 1 base from J, with 14 bases in between. There are 14 residues in the CDR3. CDR3 DNA: TGTGCCAGCAACCGGGCGATAGCGTCCTACGAGCAGTACTTC. Its protein is CASNRAIASYEQYF.